The source of this TCR beta chain is a study of PD-L1 blockade in urothelial cancer (dated by TCRdb to the late 2010s). Concerning the study at large: Every patient began therapy in 2014 and was given atezolizumab 1,200 mg intravenously every 3 weeks. Twenty-five of 29 patients were identified as males with urothelial cancer of bladder origin, and a prior smoking history was reported by 18 of 29 patients. Patients had an ECOG performance status of 0 or 1 and had received between 0 and 3 prior chemotherapy regimens. Blood samples were analyzed 3 weeks after the start of treatment (second dose) and 6 weeks after the start of treatment. A median of approximately 140,000 T cells and tens of thousands of unique TCRs was obtained from blood samples, and a median clonality of around 0.08 was observed. The study, an exploratory multi-omic analysis, examined somatic, immune and clinical correlates of response to PD-L1 blockade with atezolizumab in urothelial cancer. Pretreatment tumor samples, along with matched peripheral blood serially collected before and after atezolizumab treatment, were subjected to TCR sequencing. Progression-free survival longer than 6 months counted as durable clinical benefit, and TCR features were additionally tested against both progression-free and overall survival. In the same patients who had TCR sequencing, pretreatment tumors also underwent whole exome sequencing and RNA sequencing. Durable clinical benefit was achieved by nine patients and was not achieved by 20 patients. Pretreatment blood TCR-seq was available for twenty-nine patients, at least one posttreatment blood collection was obtained for around 25 patients, and tumor TCR-seq was available for around 25 patients.

To estimate absolute template abundance from read counts, synthetic TCR analog templates were spiked into each PCR. The immunoSEQ assay was used to amplify TCRbeta CDR3 regions from genomic DNA with bias-controlled V and J gene primers. Rearranged TCRbeta segments were sequenced at approximately 20X coverage. The authors processed their data as follows. Sequencing errors were corrected by clustering and CDR3s were annotated against IMGT to assign V, D and J genes. Only productive TCRbeta rearrangements were used in downstream analyses, excluding out-of-frame or stop-codon sequences. Clonality was calculated as one minus the Shannon entropy normalized by the log of the number of unique productive sequences. Fisher's exact test with Benjamini-Hochberg correction, at a threshold of adjusted p below 0.01, was used to find clones that differed between time points or between blood and tumor. Drawn from immuneACCESS, this table holds only the in-frame rearrangements with V and J called that TCRdb kept. Clones are partly lost; checked studies trace under half to an unresolved V gene and leave the rest unexplained. D and trimming were read from the DNA, whereas the V and J calls and clone size are those reported in that table. The sample table lists about 84,000 clones, roughly 82% of them with a count of one. Jointly, the top ten make up over 7.5% of the sample.

General study outcomes and caveats: Because the sample size was small (n ≈ 30) and many of the analyses were exploratory, the results are meant to be hypothesis-generating. Greater expansion of tumor-associated TCR clones in peripheral blood 3 weeks after the start of treatment was observed in patients with durable benefit (n of about 24, p = 0.022). A pretreatment peripheral blood TCR clonality below the median was linked to improved progression-free and overall survival.

The CDR1 and CDR2 encoded by the germline V gene are SGHRS and YFSETQ. V loses 4 bases, J loses 0 bases, and the germline ends lie 12 bases apart. From the cysteine up to the phenylalanine, the CDR3 has a length of 15 residues. Only CDR3 DNA is held: 45 bases, read in frame from base 1. The table lists this clone with a few counts. No cognate antigen has been identified for it. No qualities accompany the bases; no much larger clone lies one base away. The cohort included 25 to 35 patients with locally advanced or metastatic urothelial carcinoma who were treated at Memorial Sloan Kettering on a trial protocol. Peripheral blood mononuclear cells were collected pretreatment and during treatment, at between 1 and 8 total time points per patient. The Qiagen DNeasy Blood extraction kit was used to purify genomic DNA from total PBMCs and tumor samples. PBMCs were collected pretreatment and during treatment, and were isolated and stored as previously described.

This TCR was sampled from a man between 65 and 85 years old with urothelial cancer. The chain links TRBV5-1 with TRBJ2-3, and perhaps TRBD2 as D gene, on 7 matching bases. Sample: PBMCs, taken around atezolizumab (anti-PD-L1) treatment. The CDR3 region reads CASSPGGRSTDTQYF. The DNA reads as follows: TGCGCCAGCAGCCCCGGGGGGCGGAGCACAGATACGCAGTATTTT.